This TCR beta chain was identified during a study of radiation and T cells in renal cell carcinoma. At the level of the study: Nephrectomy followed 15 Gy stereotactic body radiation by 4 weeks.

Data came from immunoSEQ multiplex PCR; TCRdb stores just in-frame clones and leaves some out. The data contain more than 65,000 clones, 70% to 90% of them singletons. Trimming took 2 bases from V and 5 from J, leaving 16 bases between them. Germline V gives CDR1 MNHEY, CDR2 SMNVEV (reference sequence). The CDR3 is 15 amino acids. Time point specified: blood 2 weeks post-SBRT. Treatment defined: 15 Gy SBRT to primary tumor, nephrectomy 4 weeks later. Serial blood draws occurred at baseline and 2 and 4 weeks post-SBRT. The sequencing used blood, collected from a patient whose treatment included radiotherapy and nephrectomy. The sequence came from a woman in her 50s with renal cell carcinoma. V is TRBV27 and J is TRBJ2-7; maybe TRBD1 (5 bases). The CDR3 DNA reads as TGTGCCAGCAGTTTACCGTCAGGGATGAGGAACGAGCAGTACTTC. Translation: CASSLPSGMRNEQYF.